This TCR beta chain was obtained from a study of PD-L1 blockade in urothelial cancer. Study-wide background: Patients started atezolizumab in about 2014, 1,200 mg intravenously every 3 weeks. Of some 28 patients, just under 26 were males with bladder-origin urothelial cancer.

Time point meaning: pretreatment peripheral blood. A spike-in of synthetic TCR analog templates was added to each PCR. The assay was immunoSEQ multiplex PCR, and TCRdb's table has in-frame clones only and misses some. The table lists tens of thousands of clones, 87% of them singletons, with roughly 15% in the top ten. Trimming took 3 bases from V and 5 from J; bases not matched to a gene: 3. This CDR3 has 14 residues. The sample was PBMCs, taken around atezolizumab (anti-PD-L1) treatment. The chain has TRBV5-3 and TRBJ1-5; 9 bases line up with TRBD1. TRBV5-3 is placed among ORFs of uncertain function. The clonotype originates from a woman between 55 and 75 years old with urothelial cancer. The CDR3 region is CARSWTGEHQPQHF. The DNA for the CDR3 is TGTGCCAGAAGCTGGACAGGGGAACATCAGCCCCAGCATTTT.